The 2 T cell receptor beta chains reported below all come from one sample, sequenced in a study of T cell changes during pregnancy in multiple sclerosis. Only in-frame clones appear in the TCRdb table, and some are missing; sequencing was by immunoSEQ multiplex PCR. The table has tens of thousands of clones, around 91% seen once; the top ten hold over 9%. The sequenced sample was CD8+ T cells from peripheral blood mononuclear cells, obtained in the third trimester of pregnancy. These receptors all stem from a female donor with multiple sclerosis, enrolled in a pregnancy study.

The chain is built from TRBV6-6 and TRBJ2-7, with TRBD1 identical over 10 bases. Germline V gene lookup returns CDR1 MNHNY and CDR2 SVGAGI (reference sequence). J lost 5 bases, V lost 5 bases, and 9 bases had no gene match. The CDR3 loop spans 15 amino acids. The CDR3, as DNA: TGTGCCAGCAGTGCTTCCGGGACAGGGGATCACGAGCAGTACTTC. Its translation: CASSASGTGDHEQYF.

The V and J genes are TRBV27 and TRBJ2-7; 10 bases fit TRBD2. This CDR3 has 16 residues. Germline V gene sequence: CDR1 MNHEY, CDR2 SMNVEV (reference sequence). Germline trimming cut 2 bases from V and 6 bases from J; bases unmatched to any gene: 10. CDR3 coding DNA: TGTGCCAGCAGTTTAGTATCTAGCGGGAGATTCGGCGAGCAGTACTTC. Its translation: CASSLVSSGRFGEQYF.